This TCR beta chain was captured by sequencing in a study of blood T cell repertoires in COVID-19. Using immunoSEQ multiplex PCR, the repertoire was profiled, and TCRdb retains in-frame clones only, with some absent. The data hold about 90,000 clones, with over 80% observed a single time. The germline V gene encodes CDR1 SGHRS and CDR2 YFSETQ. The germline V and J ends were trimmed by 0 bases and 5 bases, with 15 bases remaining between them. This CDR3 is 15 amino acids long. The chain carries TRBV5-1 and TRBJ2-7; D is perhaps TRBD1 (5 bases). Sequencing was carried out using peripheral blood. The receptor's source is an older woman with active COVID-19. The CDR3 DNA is TGCGCCAGCAGCTTGGAAGGGGTGGGTATGGACGAGCAGTACTTC. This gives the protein CASSLEGVGMDEQYF.